A selection of T cell receptor beta chains follows, all from one sample in a study of identical twins. One entry per CDR3 protein results from TCRdb running MiXCR on the 5' RACE reads. This table has approximately 300,000 distinct CDR3 sequences, more than 8% appearing once. These data are also associated with another study on yellow fever vaccine responses in identical twins.

Sequencing was done on a sample of CD8+ T cells sorted from blood. The source of these receptors is a woman aged 18-29 years in good health. The CDR3 runs from the conserved cysteine through the conserved F or W. Fields, in order: V gene, J gene, clone size, D gene, CDR3 protein, CDR3 DNA. D genes are given only for firm matches. Expanded clones are given a class, and other clones once, few, many or no size at all.

V: TRBV21-1
J: TRBJ2-5
size: NA
D: NA
CDR3: CASSASARETQYF
DNA: TGTGCCAGCAGCGCTAGCGCCAGGGAGACCCAGTACTTC

V: TRBV20-1
J: TRBJ1-1
size: many
D: NA
CDR3: CSARDTGRNTEAFF
DNA: TGCAGTGCTAGAGATACGGGCAGAAACACTGAAGCTTTCTTT

V: TRBV2
J: TRBJ2-1
size: NA
D: NA
CDR3: CASIGGVEQFF
DNA: TGTGCCAGCATTGGCGGGGTTGAGCAGTTCTTC

V: TRBV12-3/TRBV12-4
J: TRBJ2-7
size: NA
D: TRBD1
CDR3: CASSQQGVFYEQYF
DNA: TGTGCCAGCAGTCAACAGGGGGTTTTTTACGAGCAGTACTTC

V: TRBV5-6
J: TRBJ2-6
size: NA
D: NA
CDR3: CASSLRSGANVLTF
DNA: TGTGCCAGCAGCTTACGATCGGGGGCCAACGTCCTGACTTTC

V: TRBV12-3/TRBV12-4
J: TRBJ2-1
size: once
D: TRBD2
CDR3: CAICLAPGLAVPNEQFF
DNA: TGTGCCATCTGTTTAGCGCCTGGACTAGCGGTTCCCAATGAGCAGTTCTTC

V: TRBV14
J: TRBJ2-7
size: many
D: TRBD2
CDR3: CASSQGLAGFYEQYF
DNA: TGTGCCAGCAGCCAAGGACTAGCGGGATTCTACGAGCAGTACTTC

V: TRBV29-1
J: TRBJ2-7
size: NA
D: NA
CDR3: CSVEVDQTSYEQYF
DNA: TGCAGCGTTGAAGTTGACCAGACCTCCTACGAGCAGTACTTC

V: TRBV12-3/TRBV12-4
J: TRBJ2-1
size: few
D: NA
CDR3: CASIALGNEQFF
DNA: TGTGCCAGCATCGCCCTGGGCAATGAGCAGTTCTTC

V: TRBV12-3/TRBV12-4
J: TRBJ1-4
size: many
D: NA
CDR3: CASSFAPGQGRDEKLFF
DNA: TGTGCCAGCAGTTTTGCCCCTGGGCAGGGTAGGGATGAAAAACTGTTTTTT

V: TRBV4-2
J: TRBJ2-2
size: NA
D: TRBD2
CDR3: CASSQEDTAGVQTGELFF
DNA: TGTGCCAGCAGCCAGGAAGATACGGCGGGGGTTCAAACCGGGGAGCTGTTTTTT

V: TRBV6-6
J: TRBJ2-7
size: few
D: NA
CDR3: CATSTASYEQYF
DNA: TGTGCCACCTCGACAGCAAGCTACGAGCAGTACTTC

V: TRBV13
J: TRBJ2-7
size: NA
D: TRBD1
CDR3: CASSFRQGHEQYF
DNA: TGTGCCAGCAGCTTTAGACAGGGTCACGAGCAGTACTTC

V: TRBV9
J: TRBJ1-2
size: many
D: NA
CDR3: CASSVDAATNYGYTF
DNA: TGTGCCAGCAGCGTAGATGCAGCGACTAACTATGGCTACACCTTC

V: TRBV20-1
J: TRBJ2-7
size: many
D: TRBD1
CDR3: CSARERGHYEQYF
DNA: TGCAGTGCTAGAGAGAGGGGGCACTACGAGCAGTACTTC

V: TRBV29-1
J: TRBJ2-7
size: many
D: TRBD2
CDR3: CSVEGIGLAGGPYEQYF
DNA: TGCAGCGTTGAAGGGATTGGACTAGCGGGAGGGCCCTACGAGCAGTACTTC

V: TRBV27
J: TRBJ2-7
size: few
D: TRBD1
CDR3: CASSLLTGGSYEQYF
DNA: TGTGCCAGCAGTTTACTGACAGGGGGCTCCTACGAGCAGTACTTC

V: TRBV4-3
J: TRBJ2-5
size: many
D: NA
CDR3: CASSQDRYQETQYF
DNA: TGCGCCAGCAGCCAAGATCGATACCAAGAGACCCAGTACTTC

V: TRBV7-8
J: TRBJ1-1
size: NA
D: NA
CDR3: CASSLYGTEAFF
DNA: TGTGCCAGCAGCTTATACGGCACTGAAGCTTTCTTT

V: TRBV4-1
J: TRBJ1-4
size: many
D: TRBD1
CDR3: CASSQGDSNEKLFF
DNA: TGCGCCAGCAGCCAGGGGGACAGTAATGAAAAACTGTTTTTT

V: TRBV20-1
J: TRBJ1-6
size: medium-sized
D: NA
CDR3: CSARTNRDISPLHF
DNA: TGCAGTGCTAGAACTAACCGGGACATCTCACCCCTCCACTTT

V: TRBV29-1
J: TRBJ1-4
size: NA
D: TRBD1
CDR3: CSANSGTGGEKLFF
DNA: TGCAGCGCTAATTCCGGGACAGGGGGCGAAAAACTGTTTTTT

V: TRBV18
J: TRBJ2-5
size: NA
D: TRBD1
CDR3: CASSPLRGQEETQYF
DNA: TGTGCCAGCTCACCACTAAGGGGGCAGGAAGAGACCCAGTACTTC

V: TRBV29-1
J: TRBJ2-1
size: NA
D: NA
CDR3: CSVRRDISNEQFF
DNA: TGCAGCGTCAGAAGGGACATCTCGAATGAGCAGTTCTTC

V: TRBV29-1
J: TRBJ1-5
size: few
D: TRBD1
CDR3: CSVMGQGASQPQHF
DNA: TGCAGCGTAATGGGACAGGGGGCGTCGCAGCCCCAGCATTTT

V: TRBV10-2
J: TRBJ2-7
size: many
D: NA
CDR3: CASSEGDLPYEQYF
DNA: TGCGCCAGCAGTGAGGGGGATCTGCCCTACGAGCAGTACTTC

V: TRBV12-3/TRBV12-4
J: TRBJ2-7
size: NA
D: TRBD1
CDR3: CTSSLAPRTGGRNYEQYF
DNA: TGTACCAGCAGTTTAGCGCCTAGGACAGGGGGCCGGAACTACGAGCAGTACTTC

V: TRBV5-1
J: TRBJ2-7
size: many
D: TRBD2
CDR3: CASSLGGVAGGSYEQYF
DNA: TGCGCCAGCAGCTTGGGTGGAGTAGCGGGAGGGTCCTACGAGCAGTACTTC

V: TRBV20-1
J: TRBJ2-3
size: many
D: NA
CDR3: CSARGVADSTDTQYF
DNA: TGCAGTGCTAGAGGGGTAGCGGATAGCACAGATACGCAGTATTTT